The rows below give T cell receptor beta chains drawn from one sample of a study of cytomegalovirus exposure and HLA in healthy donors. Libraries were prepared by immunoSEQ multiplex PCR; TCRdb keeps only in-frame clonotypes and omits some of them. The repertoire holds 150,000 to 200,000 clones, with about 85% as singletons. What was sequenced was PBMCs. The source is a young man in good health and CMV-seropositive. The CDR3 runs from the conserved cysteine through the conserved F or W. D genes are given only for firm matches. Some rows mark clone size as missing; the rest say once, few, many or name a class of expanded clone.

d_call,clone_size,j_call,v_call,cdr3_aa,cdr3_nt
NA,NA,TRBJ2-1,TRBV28,CAALSSYNEQFF,TGTGCCGCCCTCAGCTCCTACAATGAGCAGTTCTTC
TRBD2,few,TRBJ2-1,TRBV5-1,CASRRGSGVTSYNEQFF,TGCGCCAGCAGGCGTGGTAGCGGGGTAACCTCCTACAATGAGCAGTTCTTC
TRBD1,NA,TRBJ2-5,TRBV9,CASSEQGTGVETQYF,TGTGCCAGCAGCGAACAGGGGACAGGGGTCGAGACCCAGTACTTC
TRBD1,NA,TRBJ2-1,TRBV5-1,CASSLVTGTYNEQFF,TGCGCCAGCAGCTTGGTGACAGGGACCTACAATGAGCAGTTCTTC
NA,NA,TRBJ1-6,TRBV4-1,CASSQELTGTGAPLHF,TGCGCCAGCAGCCAAGAGTTGACAGGAACAGGAGCACCCCTCCACTTT
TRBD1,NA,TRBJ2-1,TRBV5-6,CASITTGAGWDEQFF,TGTGCCAGCATTACGACAGGGGCCGGCTGGGATGAGCAGTTCTTC
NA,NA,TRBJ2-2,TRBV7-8,CASSAPWSGGTGELFF,TGTGCCAGCAGCGCCCCGTGGTCAGGGGGGACCGGGGAGCTGTTTTTT
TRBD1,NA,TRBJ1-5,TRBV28,CASSLLQGANQPQHF,TGTGCCAGCAGTCTTCTTCAGGGGGCGAACCAGCCCCAGCATTTT
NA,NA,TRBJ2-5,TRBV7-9,CASSLVGGAEGYQETQYF,TGTGCCAGCAGCTTAGTTGGCGGGGCCGAGGGGTACCAAGAGACCCAGTACTTC
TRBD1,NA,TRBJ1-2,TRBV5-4,CASKNTGAVGYTF,TGTGCCAGCAAGAATACAGGGGCCGTGGGCTACACCTTC